This T cell receptor (beta chain) originates from a study of monozygotic twins with inflammatory bowel disease. Study-wide findings and caveats: The data offered no way to tell different T cell subtypes apart. Twin pairs that were concordant did not differ from discordant pairs in repertoire similarity, possibly from limited power.

The CDR3 is made up of 19 amino acids. Each sample's cDNA came from eight separate reactions. TCRdb re-called the 5' RACE reads; every CDR3 protein appears as one record, without DNA. Here the sample table reports about 300,000 distinct CDR3 sequences. Of note for this clonotype: Its antigen is still unknown.

This clonotype was obtained from a human donor with ulcerative colitis or Crohn's disease, or a healthy co-twin of an affected twin (not recorded which). This chain connects TRBV12-3 or TRBV12-4 to TRBJ1-5; absent DNA, TCRdb's TRBD1 call cannot be checked. Material: blood. This CDR3 reads CASSSGSKSGSHSNQPQHF.